Detailed here is one T cell receptor (beta chain). There is no known antigen for this receptor. The record has no base qualities; no much larger clone is one base away. The data derive from a study of blood T cell repertoires in COVID-19 (dated by TCRdb to 2020 to 2022). Regarding the research as a whole: The collaborator samples originated in the United States, Italy and Spain and spanned the acute and convalescent phases of COVID-19. A freely available public database, intended as a resource for researchers studying the immune response to SARS-CoV-2, is where the repertoires were released. The prospective study material was composed of cDNA or gDNA derived from T cells, B-cell-depleted T cells, or PBMCs. The dataset comprised deeply sampled blood TCRbeta repertoires from subjects exposed to, actively infected with, or recovered from COVID-19. The samples were drawn from the first 160 participants of the ongoing ImmuneRACE study and from 1,200 or so subjects provided by 6 global collaborators. HLA class I and class II types, where available, came from metadata supplied by the sample provider rather than from assay-based typing. Nearly every sample came with metadata listing a de-identified subject ID, COVID-19 status, age in years and sex. The paper as a whole reports these results and caveats: The amount of clinical and demographic metadata varied by source and participant and was provided uncurated.

Each collaborating institution followed its own protocols to collect whole blood in K2EDTA tubes. For TCRbeta analysis, collaborator samples were shipped as frozen whole blood, as isolated PBMCs, or as DNA extracted from either sample type. Its CDR3 holds 15 amino acids, cysteine through phenylalanine. Only CDR3 DNA remains: 45 bases, in frame from the first base. In the germline V gene, CDR1 corresponds to SGHRS and CDR2 to YFSETQ. V is cut back by 0 bases and J by 3 bases, with 3 bases in the junction unmatched. TCRbeta CDR3 regions were amplified from genomic DNA by means of the immunoSEQ Assay, a bias-controlled multiplex PCR. Under the source paper's analysis protocol: Within the assay, amplification of reference gene primers was used to estimate how many nucleated cells each sample contained. To quantify the absolute abundance of each unique TCRbeta CDR3 rearrangement, sequence reads were collapsed and filtered. For each sample, productive Simpson clonality was calculated as the square root of Simpson's diversity index over productive rearrangements. TCRdb stores this immuneACCESS table with in-frame sequences only. Part of the clones is absent; in the studies checked, under half of the shortfall reflects unresolved V genes, and no reason is known for the rest. V and J calls and clone size follow that table, whereas D and trimming were derived from the DNA. The sample table holds about 320,000 clones, of which 75% to 85% were seen once. The ten largest make up 7.2% of the sample.

The source is a human donor in a cohort sampled during active COVID-19. Rearrangement joined TRBV5-1 to TRBJ2-7; the central 10 bases match TRBD1. Sample: peripheral blood. The CDR3 sequence is CASSLAGQGNYEQYF. Here is the DNA: TGCGCCAGCAGCTTGGCGGGACAGGGGAACTACGAGCAGTACTTC.